Here is one T cell receptor (beta chain) with its context. This clonotype has more than one count but fewer than ten. Its antigen has not been determined. Base qualities are not provided; no much larger clone lies one nucleotide away. Library prep was done by RT-PCR. Reads for this sample came from an Illumina HiSeq 2500. Clones were called with MiXCR by TCRdb after fastp trimmed the public reads at Q25, and only in-frame beta chains were retained. Identical CDR3 protein sequences are pooled into one entry, listed with their most common genes and DNA. In this sample the table shows around 790,000 distinct CDR3 sequences, around 20% of which occur a single time. Of the sample, roughly a tenth falls within the top ten clones. The sample originates from a study of response to subunit inactivated influenza vaccine (dated by TCRdb to the late 2010s). With regard to the full study: Deep quantitative profiling of the T cell receptor repertoire was used in the study to follow responses to a trivalent subunit inactivated influenza vaccine.

Results and caveats for the whole study, not just this receptor: The authors suggested that each seasonal influenza vaccination may recruit only a limited number of new T cells.

Reading the germline V gene gives CDR1 MNHNS and CDR2 SASEGT. The germline V end is reduced by 6 bases and the J end by 5 bases; junction bases left unmatched: 13. Including cysteine and phenylalanine, the CDR3 has 16 amino acids. Only the CDR3 DNA stays, 48 bases, in frame from base 1. This TCR was sampled from a man aged 50-59 years who received an inactivated influenza vaccine. Donor details come from another sample of the same person, matched by shared clones. This material consisted of PBMCs from blood, taken about 5 days after vaccination. The chain is encoded by TRBV6-1 joined to TRBJ2-1; TRBD2 agrees with 7 junctional bases. The DNA sequence follows: TGTGCCAGCAGCACACCGGCCGGGACTACCAACAATGAGCAGTTCTTC. It specifies CASSTPAGTTNNEQFF.